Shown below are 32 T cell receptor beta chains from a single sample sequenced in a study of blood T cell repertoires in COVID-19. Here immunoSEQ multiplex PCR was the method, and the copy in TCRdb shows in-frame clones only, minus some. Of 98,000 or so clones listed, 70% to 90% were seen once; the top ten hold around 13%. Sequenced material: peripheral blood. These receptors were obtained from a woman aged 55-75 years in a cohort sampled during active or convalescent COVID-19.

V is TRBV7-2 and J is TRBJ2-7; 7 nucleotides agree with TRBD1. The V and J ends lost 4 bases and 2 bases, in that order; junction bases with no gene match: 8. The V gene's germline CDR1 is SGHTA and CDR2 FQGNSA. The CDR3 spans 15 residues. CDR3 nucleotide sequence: TGTGCCAGCAGCTCGAGGACAGGAACTGCCTACGAGCAGTACTTC. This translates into CASSSRTGTAYEQYF.

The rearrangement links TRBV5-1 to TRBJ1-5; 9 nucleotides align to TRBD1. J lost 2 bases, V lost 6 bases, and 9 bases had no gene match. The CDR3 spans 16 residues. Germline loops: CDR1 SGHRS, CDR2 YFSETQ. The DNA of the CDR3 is TGCGCCAGCACAATTAAGGGACAGGGAGGCAATCAGCCCCAGCATTTT. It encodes CASTIKGQGGNQPQHF. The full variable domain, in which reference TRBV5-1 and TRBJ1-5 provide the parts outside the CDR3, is KAGVTQTPRYLIKTRGQQVTLSCSPISGHRSVSWYQQTPGQGLQFLFEYFSETQRNKGNFPGRFSGRQFSNSRSEMNVSTLELGDSALYLCASTIKGQGGNQPQHFGDGTRLSIL.

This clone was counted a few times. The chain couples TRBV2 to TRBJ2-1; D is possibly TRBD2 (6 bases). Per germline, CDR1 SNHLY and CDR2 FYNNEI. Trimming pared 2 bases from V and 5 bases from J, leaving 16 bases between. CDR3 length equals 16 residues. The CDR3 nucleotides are TGTGCCAGCAGTGAATCTCTATGGGGGGACGACAATGAGCAGTTCTTC. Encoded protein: CASSESLWGDDNEQFF.

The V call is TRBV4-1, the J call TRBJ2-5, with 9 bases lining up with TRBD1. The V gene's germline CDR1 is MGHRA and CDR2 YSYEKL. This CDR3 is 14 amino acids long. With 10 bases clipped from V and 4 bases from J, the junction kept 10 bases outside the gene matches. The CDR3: CATAKSDRGETQYF. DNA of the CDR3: TGCGCCACAGCGAAGTCGGACAGGGGAGAGACCCAGTACTTC.

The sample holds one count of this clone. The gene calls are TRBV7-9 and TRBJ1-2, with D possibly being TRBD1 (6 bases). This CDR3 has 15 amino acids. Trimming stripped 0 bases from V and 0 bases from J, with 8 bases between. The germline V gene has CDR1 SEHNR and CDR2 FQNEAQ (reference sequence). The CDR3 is CASSLAAGANYGYTF. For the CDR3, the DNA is TGTGCCAGCAGCTTAGCCGCAGGGGCTAACTATGGCTACACCTTC.

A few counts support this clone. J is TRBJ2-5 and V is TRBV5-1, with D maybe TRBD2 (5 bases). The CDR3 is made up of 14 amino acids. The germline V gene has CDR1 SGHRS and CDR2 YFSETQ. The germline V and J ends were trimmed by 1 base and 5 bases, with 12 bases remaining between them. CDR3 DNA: TGCGCCAGCAGCTTGTTTGGGAGAGATGAGACCCAGTACTTC. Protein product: CASSLFGRDETQYF.

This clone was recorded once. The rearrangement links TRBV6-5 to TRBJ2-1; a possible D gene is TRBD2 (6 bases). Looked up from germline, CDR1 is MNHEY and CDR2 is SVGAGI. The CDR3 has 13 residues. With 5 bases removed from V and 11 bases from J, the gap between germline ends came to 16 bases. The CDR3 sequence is CASSPNAGTQQFF. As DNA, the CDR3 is TGTGCCAGCAGTCCCAACGCGGGGACGCAGCAGTTCTTC.

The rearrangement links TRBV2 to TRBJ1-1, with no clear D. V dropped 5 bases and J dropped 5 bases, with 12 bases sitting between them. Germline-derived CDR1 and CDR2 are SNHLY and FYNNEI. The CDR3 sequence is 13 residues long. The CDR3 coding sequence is TGTGCCAGCAGTACCAGCATCGGGACTGAAGCTTTCTTT. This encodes CASSTSIGTEAFF.

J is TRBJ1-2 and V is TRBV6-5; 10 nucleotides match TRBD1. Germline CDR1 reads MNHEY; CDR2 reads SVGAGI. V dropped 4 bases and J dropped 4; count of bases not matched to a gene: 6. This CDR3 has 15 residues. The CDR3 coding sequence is TGTGCCAGCAGTTCGACAGGGGGCGGGACCTATGGCTACACCTTC. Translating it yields CASSSTGGGTYGYTF.

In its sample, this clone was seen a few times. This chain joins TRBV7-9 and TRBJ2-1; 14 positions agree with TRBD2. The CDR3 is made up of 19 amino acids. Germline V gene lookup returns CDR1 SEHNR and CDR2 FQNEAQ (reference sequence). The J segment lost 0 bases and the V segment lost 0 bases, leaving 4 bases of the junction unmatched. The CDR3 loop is CASSLARLAGGSSYNEQFF. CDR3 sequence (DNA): TGTGCCAGCAGCTTAGCGCGACTAGCGGGAGGGAGCTCCTACAATGAGCAGTTCTTC.

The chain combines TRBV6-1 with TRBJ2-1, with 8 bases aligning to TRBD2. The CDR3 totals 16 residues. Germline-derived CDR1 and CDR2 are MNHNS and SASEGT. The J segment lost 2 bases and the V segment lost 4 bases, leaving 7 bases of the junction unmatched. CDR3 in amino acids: CASSGRAGDPYNEQFF. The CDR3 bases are TGTGCCAGCAGTGGGAGAGCGGGAGACCCCTACAATGAGCAGTTCTTC.

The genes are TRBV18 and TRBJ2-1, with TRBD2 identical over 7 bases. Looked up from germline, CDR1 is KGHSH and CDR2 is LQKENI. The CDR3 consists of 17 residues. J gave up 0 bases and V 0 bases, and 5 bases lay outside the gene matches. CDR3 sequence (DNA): TGTGCCAGCTCACCACCGGGCGGGAGTCGCTCCTACAATGAGCAGTTCTTC. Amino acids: CASSPPGGSRSYNEQFF. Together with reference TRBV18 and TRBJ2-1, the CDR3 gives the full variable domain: NAGVMQNPRHLVRRRGQEARLRCSPMKGHSHVYWYRQLPEEGLKFMVYLQKENIIDESGMPKERFSAEFPKEGPSILRIQQVVRGDSAAYFCASSPPGGSRSYNEQFFGPGTRLTVL.

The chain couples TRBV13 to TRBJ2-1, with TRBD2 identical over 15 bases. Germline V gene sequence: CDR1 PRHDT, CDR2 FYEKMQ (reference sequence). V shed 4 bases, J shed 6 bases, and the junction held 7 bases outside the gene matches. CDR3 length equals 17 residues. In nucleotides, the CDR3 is TGTGCCAGCAGCTGGACTAGCGGGAGGGCCCATAGCAATGAGCAGTTCTTC. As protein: CASSWTSGRAHSNEQFF.

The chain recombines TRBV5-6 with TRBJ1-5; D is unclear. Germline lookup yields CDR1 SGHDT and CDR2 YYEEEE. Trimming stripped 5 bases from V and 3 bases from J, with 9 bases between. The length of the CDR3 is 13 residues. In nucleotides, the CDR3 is TGTGCCAGCAGTCAGAGGATCAATCAGCCCCAGCATTTT. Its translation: CASSQRINQPQHF. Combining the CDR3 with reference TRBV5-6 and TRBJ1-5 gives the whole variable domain DAGVTQSPTHLIKTRGQQVTLRCSPKSGHDTVSWYQQALGQGPQFIFQYYEEEERQRGNFPDRFSGHQFPNYSSELNVNALLLGDSALYLCASSQRINQPQHFGDGTRLSIL.

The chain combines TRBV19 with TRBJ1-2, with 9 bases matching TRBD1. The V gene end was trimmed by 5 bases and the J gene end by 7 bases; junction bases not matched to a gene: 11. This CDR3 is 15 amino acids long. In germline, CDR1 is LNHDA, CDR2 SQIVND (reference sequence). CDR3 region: CASSQTYRGLGGYTF. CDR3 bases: TGTGCCAGTAGTCAGACGTACAGGGGGCTAGGTGGCTACACCTTC.

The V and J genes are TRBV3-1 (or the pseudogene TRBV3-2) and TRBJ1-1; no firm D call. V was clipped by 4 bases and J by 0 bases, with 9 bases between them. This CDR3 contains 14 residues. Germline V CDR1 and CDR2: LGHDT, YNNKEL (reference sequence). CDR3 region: CASSLHTLNTEAFF. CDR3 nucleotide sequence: TGTGCCAGCAGCCTTCACACATTGAACACTGAAGCTTTCTTT.

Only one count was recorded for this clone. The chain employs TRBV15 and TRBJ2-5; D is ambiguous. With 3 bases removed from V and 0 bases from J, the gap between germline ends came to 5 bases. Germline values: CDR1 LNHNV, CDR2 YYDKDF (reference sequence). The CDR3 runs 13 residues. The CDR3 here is CATSRQDQETQYF. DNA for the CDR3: TGTGCCACCAGCAGGCAGGACCAAGAGACCCAGTACTTC.

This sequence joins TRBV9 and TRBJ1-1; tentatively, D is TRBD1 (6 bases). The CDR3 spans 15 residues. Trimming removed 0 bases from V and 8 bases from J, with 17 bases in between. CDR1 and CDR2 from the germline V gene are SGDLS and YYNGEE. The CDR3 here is CASSVVGAQASEAFF. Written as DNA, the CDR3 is TGTGCCAGCAGCGTAGTGGGGGCGCAGGCTTCCGAAGCTTTCTTT.

The CDR3 loop is CASSENLGVREGETQYF. CDR3 sequence (DNA): TGTGCCAGCAGTGAGAATTTGGGAGTTAGAGAAGGAGAGACCCAGTACTTC. V gene TRBV6-1 combines with J gene TRBJ2-5; tentative D call: TRBD2 (5 bases). CDR3 size: 17 residues. Trimming left V 3 bases short and J 4 bases short, with 21 bases between. CDR1 is MNHNS and CDR2 is SASEGT in the germline V gene.

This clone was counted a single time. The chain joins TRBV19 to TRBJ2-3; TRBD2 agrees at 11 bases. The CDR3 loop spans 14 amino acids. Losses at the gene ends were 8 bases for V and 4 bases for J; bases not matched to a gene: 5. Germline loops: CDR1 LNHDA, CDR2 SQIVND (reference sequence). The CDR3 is CASSTLAGADTQYF. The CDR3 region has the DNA TGTGCCAGTTCGACACTAGCGGGGGCAGATACGCAGTATTTT.

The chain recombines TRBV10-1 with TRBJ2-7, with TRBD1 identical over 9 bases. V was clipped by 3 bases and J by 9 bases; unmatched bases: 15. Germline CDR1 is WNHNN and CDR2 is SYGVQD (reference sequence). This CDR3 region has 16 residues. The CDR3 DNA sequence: TGCGCCAGCAGTGATCGGGACAGGGTTCCCCTTATCGGGCAGTACTTC. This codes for CASSDRDRVPLIGQYF.

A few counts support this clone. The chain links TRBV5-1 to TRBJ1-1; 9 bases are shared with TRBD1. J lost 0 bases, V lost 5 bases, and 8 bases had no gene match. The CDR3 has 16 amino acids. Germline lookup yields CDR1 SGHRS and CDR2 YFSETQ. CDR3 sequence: CASSVGQGLMNTEAFF. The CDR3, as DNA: TGCGCCAGCAGTGTGGGACAGGGATTAATGAACACTGAAGCTTTCTTT.

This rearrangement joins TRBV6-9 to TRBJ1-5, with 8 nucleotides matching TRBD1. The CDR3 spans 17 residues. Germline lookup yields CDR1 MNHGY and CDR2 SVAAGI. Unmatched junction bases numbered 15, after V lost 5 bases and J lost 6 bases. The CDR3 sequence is CASSPRDRKRRGQPQHF. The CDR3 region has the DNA TGTGCCAGCAGTCCCCGGGACAGGAAAAGGAGGGGTCAGCCCCAGCATTTT.

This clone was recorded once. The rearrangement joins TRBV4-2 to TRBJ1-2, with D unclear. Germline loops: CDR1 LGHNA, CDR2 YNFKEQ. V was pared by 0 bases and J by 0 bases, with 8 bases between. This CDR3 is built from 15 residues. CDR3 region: CASSQDPDSNYGYTF. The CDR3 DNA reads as TGTGCCAGCAGCCAAGATCCAGACTCTAACTATGGCTACACCTTC.

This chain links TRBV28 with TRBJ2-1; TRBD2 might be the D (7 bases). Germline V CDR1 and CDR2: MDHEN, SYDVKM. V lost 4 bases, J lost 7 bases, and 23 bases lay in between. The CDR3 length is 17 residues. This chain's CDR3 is CASSSPFWAGAGNEQFF. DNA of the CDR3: TGTGCCAGCAGTTCCCCCTTTTGGGCGGGGGCAGGTAATGAGCAGTTCTTC.

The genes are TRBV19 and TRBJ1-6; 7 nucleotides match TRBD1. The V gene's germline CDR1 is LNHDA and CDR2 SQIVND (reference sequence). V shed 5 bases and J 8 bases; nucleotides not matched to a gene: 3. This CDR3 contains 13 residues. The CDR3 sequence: CASSPGTDSPLHF. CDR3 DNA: TGTGCCAGTAGTCCAGGGACAGATTCACCCCTCCACTTT.

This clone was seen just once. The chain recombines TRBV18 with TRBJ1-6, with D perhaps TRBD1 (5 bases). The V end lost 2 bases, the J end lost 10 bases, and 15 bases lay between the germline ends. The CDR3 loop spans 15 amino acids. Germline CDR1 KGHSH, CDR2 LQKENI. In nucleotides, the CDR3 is TGTGCCAGCTCACCATCCGGGGGAAATGGGTCACCCCTCCACTTT. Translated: CASSPSGGNGSPLHF.

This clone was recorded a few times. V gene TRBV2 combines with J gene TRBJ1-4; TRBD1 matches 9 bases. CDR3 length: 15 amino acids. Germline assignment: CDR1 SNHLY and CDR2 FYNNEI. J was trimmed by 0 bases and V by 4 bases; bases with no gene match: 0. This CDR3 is CASSGQGATNEKLFF. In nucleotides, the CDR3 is TGTGCCAGCAGTGGACAGGGGGCAACTAATGAAAAACTGTTTTTT.

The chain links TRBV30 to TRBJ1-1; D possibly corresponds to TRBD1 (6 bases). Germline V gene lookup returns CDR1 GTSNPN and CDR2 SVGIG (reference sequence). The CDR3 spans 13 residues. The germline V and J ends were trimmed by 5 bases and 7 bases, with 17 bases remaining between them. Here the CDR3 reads CAWDQGLPHEAFF. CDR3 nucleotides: TGTGCCTGGGATCAGGGGCTCCCGCATGAAGCTTTCTTT.

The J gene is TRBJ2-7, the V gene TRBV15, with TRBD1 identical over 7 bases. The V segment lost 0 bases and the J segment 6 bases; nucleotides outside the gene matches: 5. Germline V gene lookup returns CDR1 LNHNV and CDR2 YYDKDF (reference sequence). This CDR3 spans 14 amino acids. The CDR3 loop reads CATSRDNRGSEQYF. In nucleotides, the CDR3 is TGTGCCACCAGCAGAGATAACAGGGGTTCCGAGCAGTACTTC.

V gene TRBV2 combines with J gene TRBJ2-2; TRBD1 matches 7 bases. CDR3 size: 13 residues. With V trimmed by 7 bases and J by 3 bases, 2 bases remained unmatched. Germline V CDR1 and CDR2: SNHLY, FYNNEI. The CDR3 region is CASNRGDTGELFF. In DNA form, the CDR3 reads TGTGCCAGCAACAGGGGCGACACCGGGGAGCTGTTTTTT.

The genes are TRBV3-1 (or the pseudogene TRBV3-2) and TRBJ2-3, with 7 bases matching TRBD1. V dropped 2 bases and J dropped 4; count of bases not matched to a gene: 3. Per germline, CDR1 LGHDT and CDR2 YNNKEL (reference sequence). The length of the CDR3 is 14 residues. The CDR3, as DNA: TGTGCCAGCAGCCAAAGACAGGGCGCAGATACGCAGTATTTT. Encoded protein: CASSQRQGADTQYF.